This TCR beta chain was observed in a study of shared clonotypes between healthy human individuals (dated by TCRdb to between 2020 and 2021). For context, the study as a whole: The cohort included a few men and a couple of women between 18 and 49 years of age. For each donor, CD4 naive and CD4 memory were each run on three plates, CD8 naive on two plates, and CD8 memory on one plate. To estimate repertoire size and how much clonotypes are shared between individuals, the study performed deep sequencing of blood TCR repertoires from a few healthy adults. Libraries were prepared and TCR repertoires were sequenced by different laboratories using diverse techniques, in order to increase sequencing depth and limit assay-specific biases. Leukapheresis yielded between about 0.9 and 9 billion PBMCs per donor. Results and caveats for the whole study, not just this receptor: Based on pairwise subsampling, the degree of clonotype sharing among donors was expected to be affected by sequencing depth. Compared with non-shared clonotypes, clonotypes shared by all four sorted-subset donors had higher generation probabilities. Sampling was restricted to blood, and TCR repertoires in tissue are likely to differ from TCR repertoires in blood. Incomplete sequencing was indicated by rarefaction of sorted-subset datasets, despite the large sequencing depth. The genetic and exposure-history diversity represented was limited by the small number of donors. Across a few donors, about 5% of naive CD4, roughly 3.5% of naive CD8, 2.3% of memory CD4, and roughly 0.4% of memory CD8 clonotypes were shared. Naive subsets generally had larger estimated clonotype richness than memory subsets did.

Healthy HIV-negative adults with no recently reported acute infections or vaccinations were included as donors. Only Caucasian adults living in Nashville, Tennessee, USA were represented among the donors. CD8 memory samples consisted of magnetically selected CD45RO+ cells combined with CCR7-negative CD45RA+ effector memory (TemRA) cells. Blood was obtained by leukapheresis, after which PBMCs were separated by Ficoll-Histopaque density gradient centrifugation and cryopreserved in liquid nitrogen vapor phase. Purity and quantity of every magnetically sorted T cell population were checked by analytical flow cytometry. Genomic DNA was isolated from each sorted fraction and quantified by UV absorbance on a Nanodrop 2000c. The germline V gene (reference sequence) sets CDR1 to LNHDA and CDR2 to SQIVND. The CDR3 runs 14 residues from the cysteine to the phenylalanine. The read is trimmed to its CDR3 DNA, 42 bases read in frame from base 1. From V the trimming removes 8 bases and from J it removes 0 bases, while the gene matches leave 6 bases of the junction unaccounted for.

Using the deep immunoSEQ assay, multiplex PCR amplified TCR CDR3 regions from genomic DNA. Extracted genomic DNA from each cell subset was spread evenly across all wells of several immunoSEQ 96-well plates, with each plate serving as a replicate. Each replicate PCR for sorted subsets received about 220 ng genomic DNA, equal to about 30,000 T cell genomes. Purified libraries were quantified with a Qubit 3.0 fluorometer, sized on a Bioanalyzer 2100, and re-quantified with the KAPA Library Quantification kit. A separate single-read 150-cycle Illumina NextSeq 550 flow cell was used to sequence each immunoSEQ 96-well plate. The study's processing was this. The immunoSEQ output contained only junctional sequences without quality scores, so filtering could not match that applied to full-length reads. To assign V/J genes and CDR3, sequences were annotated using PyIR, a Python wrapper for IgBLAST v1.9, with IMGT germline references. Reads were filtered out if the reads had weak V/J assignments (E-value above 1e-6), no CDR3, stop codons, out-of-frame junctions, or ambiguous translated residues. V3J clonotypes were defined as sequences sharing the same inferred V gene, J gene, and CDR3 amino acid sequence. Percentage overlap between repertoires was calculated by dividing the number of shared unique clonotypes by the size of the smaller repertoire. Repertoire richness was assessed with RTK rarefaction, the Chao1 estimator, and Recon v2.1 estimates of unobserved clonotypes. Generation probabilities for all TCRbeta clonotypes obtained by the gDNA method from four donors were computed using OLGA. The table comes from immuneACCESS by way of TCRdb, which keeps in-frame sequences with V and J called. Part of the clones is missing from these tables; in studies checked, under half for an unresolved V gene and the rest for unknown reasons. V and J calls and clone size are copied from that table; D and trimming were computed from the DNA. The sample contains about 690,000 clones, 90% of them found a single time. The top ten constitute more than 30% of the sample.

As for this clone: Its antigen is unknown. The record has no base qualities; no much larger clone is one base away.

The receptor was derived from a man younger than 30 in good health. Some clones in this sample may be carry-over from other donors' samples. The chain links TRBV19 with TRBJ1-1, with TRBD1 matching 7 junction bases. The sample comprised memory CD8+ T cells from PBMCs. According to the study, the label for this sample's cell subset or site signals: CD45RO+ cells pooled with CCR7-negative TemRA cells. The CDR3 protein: CASRWDSLNTEAFF. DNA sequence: TGTGCCAGTCGATGGGACAGCTTGAACACTGAAGCTTTCTTT.